This T cell receptor (beta chain) was sequenced for a study of cytomegalovirus exposure and HLA in healthy donors. Findings of the study overall: A later analysis appeared to link common viral pathogens to several of the most significant clusters. Listed as cytomegalovirus-associated were 150 or so TCR beta chains.

CDR3 length: 14 residues. From germline, CDR1 is SEHNR and CDR2 FQNEAQ (reference sequence). Trimming cost V 8 bases and J 4 bases, with 17 bases left between them. Regarding this clone: The antigen is not known.

The PCR contained 60 Vbeta and 13 Jbeta primers. Assay: immunoSEQ multiplex PCR; the TCRdb copy retains only in-frame clones and omits some. The table shows 150,000 to 200,000 clones, with roughly 84% occurring only once. This clonotype originated in a boy aged 10-17 years in good health and CMV-seronegative. The chain combines TRBV7-9 with TRBJ1-2; maybe TRBD1 (6 bases). What was sequenced was PBMCs. The CDR3 coding sequence is TGTGCCAGCCGAGCAGGGGCAAGTCGCTATGGCTACACCTTC. Translating gives CASRAGASRYGYTF.